These 15 T cell receptor beta chains originate from one sample sequenced in a study of OX40 agonist ivuxolimab in advanced cancers. Profiled with immunoSEQ multiplex PCR; TCRdb holds only in-frame clones, not every one. The data contain some 75,000 clones, roughly 84% of them seen just once; the ten biggest clones take up around 2.1%. The input for sequencing was CD4+ or CD8+ T cells sorted from blood, taken in a trial of the OX40 agonist ivuxolimab. The receptors here all came from an adult with an advanced solid tumor such as melanoma, head and neck, liver or kidney cancer.

The J gene is TRBJ2-5, the V gene TRBV7-2; TRBD1 is a possible D gene (7 bases). The J call may be mistaken, given a closer DNA end match to TRBJ2-7. The germline V gene has CDR1 SGHTA and CDR2 FQGNSA. The CDR3 spans 15 residues. CDR3 region: CASSSKSGGRYEQYF. CDR3 in DNA: TGTGCCAGCAGCTCCAAGTCAGGGGGGAGGTACGAGCAGTACTTC.

V and J are TRBV5-4 and TRBJ2-1; 9 bases match TRBD2. V gave up 0 bases and J gave up 6 bases; unmatched junction bases: 7. CDR3 size: 16 residues. Germline V gene lookup returns CDR1 SGHNT and CDR2 YYREEE (reference sequence). DNA for the CDR3: TGTGCCAGCAGCTTGGTGGTGACTAGCGGATTCAATGAGCAGTTCTTC. Translating gives CASSLVVTSGFNEQFF.

On this clone: The junction departs from germline at one end; a sequencing error may be responsible. The chain employs TRBV28 and TRBJ1-1; D is unresolved. Germline CDR1 reads MDHEN; CDR2 reads SYDVKM. CDR3 length: 14 amino acids. Here the CDR3 DNA reads TGTGCCAGCACTTTAGCAGGTGGAAACACTGAAGCTTTCTTT. Translation gives CASTLAGGNTEAFF.

The V gene is TRBV18, the J gene TRBJ2-5; 9 nucleotides line up with TRBD1. From germline, CDR1 is KGHSH and CDR2 LQKENI. This CDR3 comprises 14 residues. V lost 3 bases to trimming and J lost 2 bases; unmatched junction nucleotides: 1. The CDR3 DNA sequence: TGTGCCAGCTCACCCGGGACAGGGCAAGAGACCCAGTACTTC. Its protein product is CASSPGTGQETQYF.

Written as DNA, the CDR3 is TGCGCCAGCAGCTTGGACAGAGGGGTACTTTCTGGAAACACCATATATTTT. Encoded protein: CASSLDRGVLSGNTIYF. The chain carries TRBV5-1 and TRBJ1-3; tentatively, D is TRBD1 (5 bases). Trimming removed 0 bases from V and 1 base from J, with 14 bases in between. The CDR3 spans 17 residues. The V gene's germline CDR1 is SGHRS and CDR2 YFSETQ.

This clone was seen only once. The J gene is TRBJ1-1, the V gene TRBV9; D is ambiguous. Germline values: CDR1 SGDLS, CDR2 YYNGEE. V was pared by 1 base and J by 1 base, with 8 bases between. CDR3 length: 14 residues. The chain's CDR3 is CASSVRARNTEAFF. CDR3 DNA sequence: TGTGCCAGCAGCGTAAGGGCAAGGAACACTGAAGCTTTCTTT.

This clone was found once. This sequence joins TRBV5-1 and TRBJ1-1, with D possibly matching TRBD1 (5 bases). Trimming cost V 1 base and J 3 bases, with 10 bases left between them. CDR1 and CDR2 (germline): SGHRS, YFSETQ. The CDR3 has 14 amino acids. The CDR3 loop is CASSLLGADTEAFF. CDR3 DNA sequence: TGCGCCAGCAGCTTGCTAGGGGCCGACACTGAAGCTTTCTTT.

The chain employs TRBV11-2 and TRBJ1-6, with a tentative D call TRBD1 (5 bases). The CDR3 extends over 15 amino acids. V was trimmed by 1 base and J by 9 bases, leaving 13 bases between them. Germline CDR1 reads SGHAT; CDR2 reads FQNNGV. DNA for the CDR3: TGTGCCAGCAGCTTAGGAGGGGATTGGAGTTCACCCCTCCACTTT. Protein: CASSLGGDWSSPLHF.

The chain combines TRBV9 with TRBJ2-3; no firm D call. Per germline, CDR1 SGDLS and CDR2 YYNGEE. The V end lost 0 bases, the J end lost 0 bases, and 5 bases lay between the germline ends. This CDR3 contains 14 residues. The CDR3 DNA sequence: TGTGCCAGCAGCGTAGACGGGAGCACAGATACGCAGTATTTT. Translated, it gives CASSVDGSTDTQYF.

The genes are TRBV4-2 and TRBJ2-7; TRBD2 aligns across 11 bases. The CDR3 is 20 amino acids. Unmatched junction bases numbered 18, after V lost 1 base and J lost 4 bases. CDR1 and CDR2 (germline): LGHNA, YNFKEQ. The CDR3 coding sequence is TGTGCCAGCAGCCAAGCCGATCCCTGGCTAGCGGGAGGCCGGGGGTACGAGCAGTACTTC. Its translation is CASSQADPWLAGGRGYEQYF.

The CDR3 DNA sequence: TGCAGCGCCTCGAGTAGGTTGGGCTACGAGCAGTACTTC. Its protein product is CSASSRLGYEQYF. The chain joins TRBV29-1 to TRBJ2-7, with D unresolved. Germline V gene sequence: CDR1 SQVTM, CDR2 ANQGSEA. The length of the CDR3 is 13 residues. The germline V and J ends were trimmed by 7 bases and 3 bases, with 16 bases remaining between them.

The V call is TRBV6-5, the J call TRBJ1-5; 7 nucleotides align to TRBD1. CDR1 is MNHEY and CDR2 is SVGAGI in the germline V gene. Unmatched junction bases numbered 4, after V lost 5 bases and J lost 0 bases. The CDR3 has 15 amino acids. The DNA for the CDR3 is TGTGCCAGCAGTCCGGACAGGAGTAGCAATCAGCCCCAGCATTTT. It encodes CASSPDRSSNQPQHF.

This chain joins TRBV5-8 and TRBJ2-6, with a possible D match to TRBD2 (6 bases). Trimming removed 0 bases from V and 3 bases from J, with 7 bases in between. The CDR3 runs 15 residues. The germline gives CDR1 SGHTS, CDR2 YDEGEE. The CDR3 sequence is CASSLAGVGANVLTF. The DNA for the CDR3 is TGTGCCAGCAGCTTGGCGGGGGTTGGGGCCAACGTCCTGACTTTC.

This clone has only a few counts. The chain has TRBV21-1 and TRBJ1-1. TRBV21-1 is labeled a pseudogene. This CDR3 comprises 12 residues. CDR3 coding DNA: TGTGCCAGCACTGCGGCATGGACTGAAGCTTTCTTT. It encodes CASTAAWTEAFF.

This clone occurred once. V usage is TRBV11-2 and J usage is TRBJ2-5; TRBD2 matches 11 bases. This CDR3 spans 15 amino acids. CDR1 and CDR2 from the germline V gene are SGHAT and FQNNGV. V lost 5 bases to trimming and J lost 1 base; unmatched junction nucleotides: 3. The CDR3, as DNA: TGTGCCAGCAGCCCAGGGACTAGCGGCCAAGAGACCCAGTACTTC. This gives the protein CASSPGTSGQETQYF.